Presented here are 18 T cell receptor beta chains from one specimen sequenced in a study of identifying expanded T cells in peripheral blood. The protocol was immunoSEQ multiplex PCR, while the TCRdb copy is restricted to in-frame clones and leaves out a portion. The table records approximately 79,000 clones, about nine tenths of them present only once. The sample taken for sequencing was blood. The source is a person aged 18-69 years in good health.

The chain couples TRBV28 to TRBJ1-2; 9 bases are a match to TRBD1. The CDR3 covers 17 residues. Germline assignment: CDR1 MDHEN and CDR2 SYDVKM. V shed 5 bases, J shed 2 bases, and the junction held 12 bases outside the gene matches. CDR3 DNA: TGTGCCAGCAGTGAATTGGGACAGGGTGGGGCGAACTATGGCTACACCTTC. Amino acid sequence: CASSELGQGGANYGYTF.

The chain employs TRBV14 and TRBJ2-3, with TRBD2 matching over 7 bases. This CDR3 has 15 residues. Germline CDR1 and CDR2: SGHDN and FVKESK. Trimming at V came to 4 bases and at J to 2 bases, leaving 6 bases not matched to a gene. The CDR3 bases are TGTGCCAGCAGCCCTCTAGCGGACATCACAGATACGCAGTATTTT. Encoded protein: CASSPLADITDTQYF.

The CDR3 here is CASSIVGTGGEKLFF. In DNA form, the CDR3 reads TGTGCCAGTAGTATAGTTGGGACAGGCGGTGAAAAACTGTTTTTT. The genes are TRBV19 and TRBJ1-4, with TRBD1 matching over 8 bases. With 1 base clipped from V and 7 bases from J, the junction kept 5 bases outside the gene matches. CDR3 size: 15 residues. Looked up from germline, CDR1 is LNHDA and CDR2 is SQIVND (reference sequence).

The CDR3 is CASSFSGTDTQYF. CDR3 nucleotides: TGTGCCAGCAGCTTTAGCGGCACAGATACGCAGTATTTT. This chain joins TRBV7-6 and TRBJ2-3; tentative D call: TRBD2 (5 bases). The CDR3 has 13 residues. Between the trimmed V and J ends, which lost 3 bases and 1 base, there was a span of 5 bases. Looked up from germline, CDR1 is SGHVS and CDR2 is FNYEAQ.

The rearrangement joins TRBV23-1 to TRBJ2-3; D not resolved. TRBV23-1 carries the ORF label, with uncertain function. This CDR3 contains 14 residues. V lost 0 bases to trimming and J lost 6 bases, with 10 bases between them. The DNA of the CDR3 is TGCGCCAGCAGTCAATCAGACCTGAGGGATACGCAGTATTTT. Its translation is CASSQSDLRDTQYF.

This sequence joins TRBV5-1 and TRBJ1-2, with no clear D. Germline values: CDR1 SGHRS, CDR2 YFSETQ. The V and J ends lost 0 bases and 8 bases respectively, with 14 bases between them. This CDR3 has 14 amino acids. The CDR3, as DNA: TGCGCCAGCAGCTTGGTAGGGTCGGTCGACGGCTACACCTTC. This encodes CASSLVGSVDGYTF. The full variable domain, with the rest looked up from reference TRBV5-1 and TRBJ1-2, is KAGVTQTPRYLIKTRGQQVTLSCSPISGHRSVSWYQQTPGQGLQFLFEYFSETQRNKGNFPGRFSGRQFSNSRSEMNVSTLELGDSALYLCASSLVGSVDGYTFGSGTRLTVV.

This sequence joins TRBV4-3 and TRBJ2-7; 8 nucleotides line up with TRBD1. CDR1 and CDR2 (germline): LGHNA, YSLEER. There are 15 residues in the CDR3. V trimming: 1 base; J trimming: 4 bases; junction bases outside the gene matches: 6. CDR3 nucleotides: TGCGCCAGCAGCCAAGTTTTTACAGGGGGTTACGAGCAGTACTTC. Its translation: CASSQVFTGGYEQYF.

The chain couples TRBV5-8 to TRBJ2-2; 8 bases are a match to TRBD2. CDR1 is SGHTS, CDR2 YDEGEE, per germline. The J segment lost 4 bases and the V segment lost 4 bases, leaving 15 bases of the junction unmatched. This CDR3 is built from 18 residues. This chain's CDR3 is CASSQENLAGAGTGELFF. The CDR3 nucleotides are TGTGCCAGCAGCCAAGAGAACCTAGCGGGCGCAGGCACCGGGGAGCTGTTTTTT.

The J gene is TRBJ2-1, the V gene TRBV28, with D possibly called TRBD1 or TRBD2 (5 bases each). Germline loops: CDR1 MDHEN, CDR2 SYDVKM. Trimming took off 1 base at V and 12 bases at J, with 10 bases between the two ends. This CDR3 comprises 12 residues. CDR3 nucleotide sequence: TGTGCCAGCAGTTTATCGGGACCCGCGCAGTTCTTC. It is translated as CASSLSGPAQFF.

This clone was recorded once. The J gene is TRBJ2-7, the V gene TRBV15; TRBD1 might be the D (5 bases). This CDR3 region has 14 residues. Germline assignment: CDR1 LNHNV and CDR2 YYDKDF (reference sequence). The V and J ends lost 0 bases and 3 bases respectively, with 9 bases between them. CDR3 region: CATSRDPTDYEQYF. Here the CDR3 DNA reads TGTGCCACCAGCAGAGACCCGACAGACTACGAGCAGTACTTC.

The rearrangement joins TRBV13 to TRBJ1-2; TRBD1 matches 8 bases. Germline assignment: CDR1 PRHDT and CDR2 FYEKMQ (reference sequence). CDR3 length equals 13 residues. J was trimmed by 6 bases and V by 6 bases; bases with no gene match: 6. CDR3 DNA: TGTGCCAGCAGACACAGGGGGGAGGATGGCTACACCTTC. It specifies CASRHRGEDGYTF.

The chain employs TRBV10-2 and TRBJ1-2; 8 nucleotides agree with TRBD1. Trimming removed 0 bases from V and 5 bases from J; junction bases left unmatched: 2. CDR1 and CDR2 from the germline V gene are WSHSY and SAAADI. The CDR3 covers 14 residues. The CDR3 region is CASSESQGAYGYTF. The CDR3 coding sequence is TGCGCCAGCAGTGAGTCGCAGGGGGCGTATGGCTACACCTTC.

The CDR3 DNA follows: TGTGCCAGCAGTTTGACAGGACAGGGGAGGGCTTTCTTT. It specifies CASSLTGQGRAFF. The genes are TRBV28 and TRBJ1-1; TRBD1 matches at 9 bases. Germline V gives CDR1 MDHEN, CDR2 SYDVKM. CDR3 size: 13 residues. Losses at the gene ends were 3 bases for V and 11 bases for J; bases not matched to a gene: 7.

This chain connects TRBV29-1 to TRBJ2-3, with D hard to call. Germline values: CDR1 SQVTM, CDR2 ANQGSEA. Trimming left V 4 bases short and J 4 bases short, with 15 bases between. The CDR3 consists of 14 residues. The CDR3 here is CSVGWGGSSDTQYF. The CDR3 region has the DNA TGCAGCGTTGGATGGGGTGGTTCTTCAGATACGCAGTATTTT.

This sequence joins TRBV5-1 and TRBJ2-7; D tentatively fits TRBD1 or TRBD2 (5 bases each). V was clipped by 4 bases and J by 1 base, with 9 bases between them. The CDR3 is 13 amino acids. Germline V gene data show CDR1 as SGHRS and CDR2 as YFSETQ. The CDR3 reads CASSPEGSYEQYF. The DNA for the CDR3 is TGCGCCAGCAGCCCAGAGGGGTCCTACGAGCAGTACTTC.

V and J are TRBV4-3 and TRBJ2-2; D not certain. Germline CDR1 LGHNA, CDR2 YSLEER. This CDR3 comprises 16 residues. V lost 0 bases to trimming and J lost 3 bases, with 11 bases between them. CDR3 DNA sequence: TGCGCCAGCAGCCAAGAAATTCCAGCATACACCGGGGAGCTGTTTTTT. This encodes CASSQEIPAYTGELFF.

This clone was seen a handful of times. The chain combines TRBV19 with TRBJ1-3; D unresolved. Germline V CDR1 and CDR2: LNHDA, SQIVND (reference sequence). The CDR3 spans 14 residues. V lost 7 bases and J 0 bases, leaving 10 bases between the germline ends. The DNA of the CDR3 is TGTGCCAGTAAAGACTTGGGCTCTGGAAACACCATATATTTT. Translation gives CASKDLGSGNTIYF.

The gene calls are TRBV28 and TRBJ2-5; maybe TRBD1 (5 bases). CDR1 MDHEN and CDR2 SYDVKM come from the germline V gene. The CDR3 is 15 residues long. V was pared by 2 bases and J by 1 base, with 11 bases between. As DNA, the CDR3 is TGTGCCAGCAGTTTAAGGGGCGGTCTCCAAGAGACCCAGTACTTC. Protein sequence: CASSLRGGLQETQYF.